The source of this TCR beta chain is a study of OX40 agonist ivuxolimab in advanced cancers. For the study at large: Patients were given ivuxolimab, an antibody that agonizes OX40 (CD134). Dosing consisted of intravenous ivuxolimab at 0.01 to 10 mg/kg every 2 weeks. The dose-escalation cohort had hepatocellular carcinoma, melanoma, renal cell or head and neck cancer.

V dropped 6 bases and J dropped 7; count of bases not matched to a gene: 12. CDR1 is MNHEY and CDR2 is SMNVEV in the germline V gene (reference sequence). The CDR3 covers 16 residues. The data were produced by immunoSEQ multiplex PCR, yet TCRdb's version contains in-frame clones alone and is incomplete. The table has over 45,000 clones, around 88% seen once. The chain uses TRBV27 and TRBJ2-7; 13 nucleotides align to TRBD2. Sequenced here: CD4+ or CD8+ T cells sorted from blood, sampled in a trial of the OX40 agonist ivuxolimab. The receptor comes from an adult with an advanced solid tumor such as melanoma, head and neck, liver or kidney cancer. CDR3 nucleotides: TGTGCCAGCAGCGAGACGCGGACTAGCGGGAGCGGGGAGCAGTACTTC. It yields the protein CASSETRTSGSGEQYF.